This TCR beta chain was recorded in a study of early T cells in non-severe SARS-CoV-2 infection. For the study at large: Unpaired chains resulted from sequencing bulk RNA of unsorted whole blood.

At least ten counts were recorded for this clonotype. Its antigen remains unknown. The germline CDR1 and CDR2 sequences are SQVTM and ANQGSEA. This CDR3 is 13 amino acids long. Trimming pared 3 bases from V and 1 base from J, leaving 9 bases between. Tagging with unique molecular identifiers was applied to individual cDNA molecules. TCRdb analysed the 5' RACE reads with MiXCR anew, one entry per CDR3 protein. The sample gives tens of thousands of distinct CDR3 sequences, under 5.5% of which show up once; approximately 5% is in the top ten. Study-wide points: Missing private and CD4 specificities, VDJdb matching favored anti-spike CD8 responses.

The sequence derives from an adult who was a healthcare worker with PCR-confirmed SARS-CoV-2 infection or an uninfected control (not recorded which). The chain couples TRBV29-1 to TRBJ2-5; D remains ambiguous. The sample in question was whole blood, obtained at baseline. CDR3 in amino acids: CSVDPPLQETQYF. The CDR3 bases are TGCAGCGTTGATCCCCCTCTCCAAGAGACCCAGTACTTC. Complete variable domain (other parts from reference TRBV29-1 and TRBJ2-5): SAVISQKPSRDICQRGTSLTIQCQVDSQVTMMFWYRQQPGQSLTLIATANQGSEATYESGFVIDKFPISRPNLTFSTLTVSNMSPEDSSIYLCSVDPPLQETQYFGPGTRLLVL.